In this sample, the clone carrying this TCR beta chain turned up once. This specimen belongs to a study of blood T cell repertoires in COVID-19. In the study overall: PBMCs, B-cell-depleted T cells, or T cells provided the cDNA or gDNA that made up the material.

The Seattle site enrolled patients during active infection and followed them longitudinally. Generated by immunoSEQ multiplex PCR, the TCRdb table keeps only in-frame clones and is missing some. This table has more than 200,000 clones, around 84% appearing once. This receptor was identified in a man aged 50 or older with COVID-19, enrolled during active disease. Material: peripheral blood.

CDR3 residues: CASSRIGRGGTGELFF. The CDR3, as DNA: TGTGCCAGCAGTAGGATCGGCAGGGGCGGCACCGGGGAGCTGTTTTTT. The V call is TRBV6-2 or TRBV6-3, the J call TRBJ2-2; perhaps TRBD1 as D (6 bases). The CDR3 length is 16 residues. CDR1 and CDR2 from the germline V gene are MNHEY and SVGEGT. Trimming shortened V by 5 bases and J by 4 bases, and 17 bases separated the two germline ends.